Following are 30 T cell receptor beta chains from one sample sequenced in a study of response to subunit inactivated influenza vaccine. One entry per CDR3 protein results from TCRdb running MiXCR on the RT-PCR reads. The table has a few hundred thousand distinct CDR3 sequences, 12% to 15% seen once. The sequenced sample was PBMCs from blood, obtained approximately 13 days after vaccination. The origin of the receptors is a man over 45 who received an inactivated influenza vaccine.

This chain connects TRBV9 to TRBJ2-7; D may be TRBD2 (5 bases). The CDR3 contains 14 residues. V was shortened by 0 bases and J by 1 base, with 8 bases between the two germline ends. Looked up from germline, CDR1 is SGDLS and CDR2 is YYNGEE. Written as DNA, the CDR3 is TGTGCCAGCAGCGTAGGCGGGTTTTCCTACGAGCAGTACTTC. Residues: CASSVGGFSYEQYF.

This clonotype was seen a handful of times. The CDR3: CATSTWTSQYNEQFF. The CDR3 bases are TGTGCCACCAGCACCTGGACTAGCCAATACAATGAGCAGTTCTTC. The rearrangement links TRBV15 to TRBJ2-1; 8 positions match TRBD2. The CDR3 is made up of 15 amino acids. V lost 4 bases and J lost 4; bases outside the gene matches: 6. In germline, CDR1 is LNHNV, CDR2 YYDKDF (reference sequence).

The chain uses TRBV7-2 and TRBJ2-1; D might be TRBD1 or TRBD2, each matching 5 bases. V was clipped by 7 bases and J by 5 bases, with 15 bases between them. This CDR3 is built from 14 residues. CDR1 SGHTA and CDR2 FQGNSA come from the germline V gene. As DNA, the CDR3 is TGTGCCAGCAAAGAGGGGCAGTTAAACAATGAGCAGTTCTTC. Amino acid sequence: CASKEGQLNNEQFF.

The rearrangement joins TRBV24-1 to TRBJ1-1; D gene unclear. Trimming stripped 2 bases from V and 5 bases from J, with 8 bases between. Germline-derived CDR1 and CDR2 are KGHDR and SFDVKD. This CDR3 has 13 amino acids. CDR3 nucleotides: TGTGCCACCAGTGATTCCGGGCGGACTGAAGCTTTCTTT. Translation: CATSDSGRTEAFF.

CDR3 loop: CASSLRRGVESDTQYF. The CDR3 bases are TGTGCCAGCAGCCTCCGTCGCGGGGTGGAATCAGATACGCAGTATTTT. This chain connects TRBV7-2 to TRBJ2-3, with a tentative D call TRBD2 (6 bases). The germline V gene encodes CDR1 SGHTA and CDR2 FQGNSA. The CDR3 covers 16 residues. V dropped 5 bases and J dropped 4 bases, with 19 bases sitting between them.

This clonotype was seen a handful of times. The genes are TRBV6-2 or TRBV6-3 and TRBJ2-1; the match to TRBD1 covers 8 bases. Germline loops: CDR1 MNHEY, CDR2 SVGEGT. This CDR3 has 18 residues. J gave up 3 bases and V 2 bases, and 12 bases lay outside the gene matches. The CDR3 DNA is TGTGCCAGCAGTTACCCGACAGGACAGGGTCGGTTCTACAATGAGCAGTTCTTC. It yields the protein CASSYPTGQGRFYNEQFF.

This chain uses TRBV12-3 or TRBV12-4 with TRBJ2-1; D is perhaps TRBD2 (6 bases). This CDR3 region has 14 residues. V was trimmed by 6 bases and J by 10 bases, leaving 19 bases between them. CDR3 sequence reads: CASRKIDHGGEQFF. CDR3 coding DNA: TGTGCCAGCAGGAAAATCGACCATGGGGGGGAGCAGTTCTTC.

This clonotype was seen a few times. The CDR3 DNA is TGCGCCAGCACCTCCCGTCCTGGGGGCACAGATACGCAGTATTTT. Its protein product is CASTSRPGGTDTQYF. This sequence joins TRBV5-1 and TRBJ2-3; D remains unclear. Germline CDR1 reads SGHRS; CDR2 reads YFSETQ. CDR3 length: 15 residues. Trimming took off 6 bases at V and 1 base at J, with 15 bases between the two ends.

CDR3 amino acids: CASRSGTVANYGYTF. CDR3 sequence (DNA): TGTGCCAGCAGATCCGGGACAGTAGCTAACTATGGCTACACCTTC. The chain couples TRBV5-6 to TRBJ1-2, with 7 bases matching TRBD1. J was trimmed by 0 bases and V by 5 bases; bases with no gene match: 7. The germline V gene encodes CDR1 SGHDT and CDR2 YYEEEE. There are 15 residues in the CDR3.

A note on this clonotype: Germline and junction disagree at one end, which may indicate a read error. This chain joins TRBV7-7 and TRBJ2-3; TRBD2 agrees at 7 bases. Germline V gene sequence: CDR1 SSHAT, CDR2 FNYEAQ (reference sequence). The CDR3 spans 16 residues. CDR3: CASSPGGSRDTDTQYF. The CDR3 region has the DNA TGTGCTAGCAGCCCCGGGGGGTCGAGAGACACAGATACGCAGTATTTT.

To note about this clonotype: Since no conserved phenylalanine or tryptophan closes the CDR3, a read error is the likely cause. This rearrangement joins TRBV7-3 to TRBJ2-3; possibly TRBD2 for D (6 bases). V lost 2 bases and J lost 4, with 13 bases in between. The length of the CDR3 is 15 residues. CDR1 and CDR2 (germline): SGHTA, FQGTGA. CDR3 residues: CASSLGASVPDTQYV. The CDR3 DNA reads TGTGCCAGCAGCTTAGGGGCTAGCGTACCAGATACGCAGTATGTT.

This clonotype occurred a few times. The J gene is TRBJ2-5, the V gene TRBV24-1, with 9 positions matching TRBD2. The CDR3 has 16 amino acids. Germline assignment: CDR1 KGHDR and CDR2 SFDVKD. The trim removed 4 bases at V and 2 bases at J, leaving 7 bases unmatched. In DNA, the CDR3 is TGTGCCACCAGTGACCTGGGACTAGCACGACAAGAGACCCAGTACTTC. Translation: CATSDLGLARQETQYF.

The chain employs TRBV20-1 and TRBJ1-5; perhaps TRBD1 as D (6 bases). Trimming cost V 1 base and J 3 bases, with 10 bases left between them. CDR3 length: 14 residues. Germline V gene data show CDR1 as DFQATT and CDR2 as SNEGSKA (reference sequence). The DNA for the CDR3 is TGCAGTGCTAGAGGAGGGGGGCTCAATCAGCCCCAGCATTTT. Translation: CSARGGGLNQPQHF.

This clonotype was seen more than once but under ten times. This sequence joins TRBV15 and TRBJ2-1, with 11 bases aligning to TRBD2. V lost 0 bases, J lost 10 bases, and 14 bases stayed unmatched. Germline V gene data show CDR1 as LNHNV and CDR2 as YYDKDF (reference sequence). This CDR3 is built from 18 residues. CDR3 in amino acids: CATSRDRTGTSGLREQFF. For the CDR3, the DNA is TGTGCCACCAGCAGAGACCGAACCGGGACTAGCGGACTCCGGGAGCAGTTCTTC.

The CDR3 sequence is CASSQVMGYEQYF. The DNA for the CDR3 is TGCGCCAGCAGCCAAGTTATGGGATACGAGCAGTACTTC. The rearrangement links TRBV4-3 to TRBJ2-7; D is unclear. This CDR3 spans 13 amino acids. V dropped 1 base and J dropped 4 bases, with 8 bases sitting between them. Germline lookup yields CDR1 LGHNA and CDR2 YSLEER.

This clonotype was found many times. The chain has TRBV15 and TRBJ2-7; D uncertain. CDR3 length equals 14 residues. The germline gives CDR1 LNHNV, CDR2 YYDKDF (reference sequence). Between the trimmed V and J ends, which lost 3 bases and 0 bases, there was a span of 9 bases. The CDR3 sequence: CATSSLQSSYEQYF. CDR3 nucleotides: TGTGCCACCAGCAGTCTCCAAAGCTCCTACGAGCAGTACTTC.

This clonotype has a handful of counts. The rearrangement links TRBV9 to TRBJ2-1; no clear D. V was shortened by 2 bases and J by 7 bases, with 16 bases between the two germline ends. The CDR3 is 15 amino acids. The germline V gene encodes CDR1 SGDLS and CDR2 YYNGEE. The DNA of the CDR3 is TGTGCCAGCAGCGTCGGCGATCACCTTGGGAATGAGCAGTTCTTC. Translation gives CASSVGDHLGNEQFF. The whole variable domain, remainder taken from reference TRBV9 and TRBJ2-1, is DSGVTQTPKHLITATGQRVTLRCSPRSGDLSVYWYQQSLDQGLQFLIQYYNGEERAKGNILERFSAQQFPDLHSELNLSSLELGDSALYFCASSVGDHLGNEQFFGPGTRLTVL.

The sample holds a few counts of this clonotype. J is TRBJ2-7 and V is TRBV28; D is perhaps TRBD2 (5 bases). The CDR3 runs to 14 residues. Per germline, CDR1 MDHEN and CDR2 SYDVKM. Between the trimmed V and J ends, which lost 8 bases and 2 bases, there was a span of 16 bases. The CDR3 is CASARSGIAYEQYF. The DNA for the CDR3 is TGTGCCAGCGCCCGAAGCGGCATAGCCTACGAGCAGTACTTC.

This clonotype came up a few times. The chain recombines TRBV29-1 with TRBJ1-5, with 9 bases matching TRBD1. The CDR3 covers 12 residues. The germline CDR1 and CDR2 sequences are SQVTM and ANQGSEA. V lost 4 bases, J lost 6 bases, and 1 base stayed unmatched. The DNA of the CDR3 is TGCAGCGTTGGGGACAGGGCTCAGCCCCAGCATTTT. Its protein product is CSVGDRAQPQHF. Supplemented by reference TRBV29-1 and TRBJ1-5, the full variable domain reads SAVISQKPSRDICQRGTSLTIQCQVDSQVTMMFWYRQQPGQSLTLIATANQGSEATYESGFVIDKFPISRPNLTFSTLTVSNMSPEDSSIYLCSVGDRAQPQHFGDGTRLSIL.

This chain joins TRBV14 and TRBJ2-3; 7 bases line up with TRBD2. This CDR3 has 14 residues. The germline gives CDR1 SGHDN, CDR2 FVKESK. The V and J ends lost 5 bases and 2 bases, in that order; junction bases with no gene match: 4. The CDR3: CASSDTSDTDTQYF. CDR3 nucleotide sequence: TGTGCCAGCAGCGATACTAGCGACACAGATACGCAGTATTTT.

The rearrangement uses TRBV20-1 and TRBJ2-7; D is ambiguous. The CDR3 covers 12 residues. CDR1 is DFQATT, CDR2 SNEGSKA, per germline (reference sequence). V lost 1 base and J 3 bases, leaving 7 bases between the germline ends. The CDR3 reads CSARGKSYEQYF. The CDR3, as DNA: TGCAGTGCTAGAGGGAAGAGCTACGAGCAGTACTTC.

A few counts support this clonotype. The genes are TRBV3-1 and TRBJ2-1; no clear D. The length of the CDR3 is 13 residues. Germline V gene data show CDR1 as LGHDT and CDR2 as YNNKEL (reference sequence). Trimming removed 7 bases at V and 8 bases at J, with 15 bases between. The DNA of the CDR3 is TGTGCCAGCACTTCGGCAGGCGAGCATGAGCAGTTCTTC. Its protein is CASTSAGEHEQFF.

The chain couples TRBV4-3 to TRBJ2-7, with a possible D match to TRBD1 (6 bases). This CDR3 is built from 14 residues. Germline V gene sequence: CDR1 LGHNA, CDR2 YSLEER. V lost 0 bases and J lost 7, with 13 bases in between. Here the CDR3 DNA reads TGCGCCAGCAGCCAAGACCACAGGGTAGGGGAGCAGTACTTC. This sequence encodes CASSQDHRVGEQYF.

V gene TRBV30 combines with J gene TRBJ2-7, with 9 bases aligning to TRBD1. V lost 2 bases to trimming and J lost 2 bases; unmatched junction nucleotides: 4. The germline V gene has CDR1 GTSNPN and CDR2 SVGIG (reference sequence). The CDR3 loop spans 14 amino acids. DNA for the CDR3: TGTGCCTGGAGTACGACAGGGGGGCCCTACGAGCAGTACTTC. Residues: CAWSTTGGPYEQYF.

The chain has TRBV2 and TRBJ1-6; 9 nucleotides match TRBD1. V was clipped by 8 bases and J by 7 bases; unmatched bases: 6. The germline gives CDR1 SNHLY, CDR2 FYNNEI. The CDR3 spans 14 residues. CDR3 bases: TGTGCCAGCGCCACAGGGGGCGCGAATTCACCCCTCCACTTT. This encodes CASATGGANSPLHF.

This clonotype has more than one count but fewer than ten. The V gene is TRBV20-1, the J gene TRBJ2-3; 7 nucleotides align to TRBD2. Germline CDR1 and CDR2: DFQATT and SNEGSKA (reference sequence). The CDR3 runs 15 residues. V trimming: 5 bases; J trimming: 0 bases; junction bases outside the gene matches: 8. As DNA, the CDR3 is TGCAGTGCTGGAAGAGCGGGATTTAGCACAGATACGCAGTATTTT. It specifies CSAGRAGFSTDTQYF.

CDR3 nucleotides: TGTGCCAGCAGCCAACTTGTGGAGGGAACTAGCGAGCAGTACTTC. Encoded protein: CASSQLVEGTSEQYF. This sequence joins TRBV3-1 and TRBJ2-7; possibly TRBD2 for D (6 bases). CDR3 length: 15 amino acids. Germline lookup yields CDR1 LGHDT and CDR2 YNNKEL (reference sequence). Trimming removed 2 bases at V and 6 bases at J, with 17 bases between.

The CDR3 DNA reads as TGTGCCTGGAGTAATGGGGACGGGGAAAAACTGTTTTTT. This sequence encodes CAWSNGDGEKLFF. This rearrangement joins TRBV30 to TRBJ1-4; maybe TRBD1 (5 bases). CDR1 GTSNPN and CDR2 SVGIG come from the germline V gene (reference sequence). There are 13 residues in the CDR3. V gave up 2 bases and J gave up 8 bases, with 12 bases separating them.

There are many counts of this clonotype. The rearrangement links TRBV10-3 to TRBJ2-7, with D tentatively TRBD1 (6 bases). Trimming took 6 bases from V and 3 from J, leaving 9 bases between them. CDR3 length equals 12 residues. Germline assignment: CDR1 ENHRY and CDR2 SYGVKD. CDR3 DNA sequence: TGTGCCATCAGGGTGGACAGCTACGAGCAGTACTTC. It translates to CAIRVDSYEQYF.

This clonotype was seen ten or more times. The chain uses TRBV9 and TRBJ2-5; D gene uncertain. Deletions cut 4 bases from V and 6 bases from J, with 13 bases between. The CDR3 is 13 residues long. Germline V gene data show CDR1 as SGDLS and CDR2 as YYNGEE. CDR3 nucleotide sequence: TGTGCCAGCAGCCCCGCCGAATTAAAGACCCAGTACTTC. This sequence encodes CASSPAELKTQYF.